What follows are 9 T cell receptor beta chains derived from one specimen sequenced in a study of CD8 T cells in ankylosing spondylitis. Antigens for these TCRs are unknown. TCRdb called the 5' RACE reads again in MiXCR, with one record for every CDR3 protein. The sample carries about 540,000 distinct CDR3 sequences, roughly an eighth recorded once. Findings and caveats of the study: Blood from ankylosing spondylitis patients appeared to carry a characteristic roughly 8-variant TCR beta motif.

Sequenced: blood, either unsorted or a sorted T cell fraction (not recorded which). The source of these receptors is a male donor with ankylosing spondylitis.

This sequence joins TRBV20-1 and TRBJ1-5; 10 bases align to TRBD1. This CDR3 is built from 16 residues. The V gene's germline CDR1 is DFQATT and CDR2 SNEGSKA (reference sequence). Trimming removed 3 bases from V and 0 bases from J; junction bases left unmatched: 5. CDR3 sequence (DNA): TGCAGTGCTAGTGGGACAGGGGTCCTTAGCAATCAGCCCCAGCATTTT. Its translation is CSASGTGVLSNQPQHF.

The V call is TRBV10-3, the J call TRBJ1-3; TRBD1 might be the D (6 bases). Trimming removed 6 bases at V and 2 bases at J, with 14 bases between. Germline assignment: CDR1 ENHRY and CDR2 SYGVKD. There are 15 residues in the CDR3. The CDR3 nucleotides read TGTGCCATCAGCATAACAGGGATAGCTGGAAACACCATATATTTT. This translates into CAISITGIAGNTIYF.

This clonotype was counted only a few times. The chain joins TRBV11-3 to TRBJ1-1; D is possibly TRBD1 (5 bases). The germline CDR1 and CDR2 sequences are SGHNT and YENEEA. Trimming pared 0 bases from V and 4 bases from J, leaving 12 bases between. The CDR3 length is 15 residues. The CDR3 DNA is TGTGCCAGCAGCTTAGACCCGGGACGGAGCACTGAAGCTTTCTTT. Its protein is CASSLDPGRSTEAFF.

This clonotype was counted only a few times. The gene calls are TRBV29-1 and TRBJ1-2; tentatively, D is TRBD1 (5 bases). The germline CDR1 and CDR2 sequences are SQVTM and ANQGSEA. Trimming shortened V by 4 bases and J by 6 bases, and 9 bases separated the two germline ends. This CDR3 is 11 amino acids long. This CDR3 is CSVAVGHGYTF. The CDR3, as DNA: TGCAGCGTTGCGGTGGGGCATGGCTACACCTTC.

In regard to this clonotype: Lacking the conserved final phenylalanine or tryptophan, this CDR3 likely reflects a read error. The chain is built from TRBV5-1 and TRBJ2-1, with TRBD1 identical over 7 bases. The CDR3 has 17 amino acids. The germline V gene encodes CDR1 SGHRS and CDR2 YFSETQ. Losses at the gene ends were 4 bases for V and 6 bases for J; bases not matched to a gene: 16. The CDR3 loop is CASSPQGVDRMGNEQFL. The CDR3 bases are TGCGCCAGCAGCCCTCAGGGGGTCGACAGGATGGGCAATGAGCAGTTCCTC.

This clonotype was seen only a few times. V gene TRBV20-1 combines with J gene TRBJ1-2; TRBD1 matches at 7 bases. From germline, CDR1 is DFQATT and CDR2 SNEGSKA (reference sequence). The trim removed 6 bases at V and 6 bases at J, leaving 7 bases unmatched. The CDR3 is 12 residues long. CDR3 amino acids: CSAEQGSHGYTF. The CDR3 nucleotides read TGCAGTGCGGAACAGGGGAGTCATGGCTACACCTTC.

In its sample, this clonotype was seen a few times. DNA for the CDR3: TGTGCCAGCAGCTCCCCCCGGGGTGGAGATACGCAGTATTTT. This translates into CASSSPRGGDTQYF. V usage is TRBV7-2 and J usage is TRBJ2-3, with D possibly being TRBD2 (5 bases). Germline V gene data show CDR1 as SGHTA and CDR2 as FQGNSA. The CDR3 spans 14 residues. With 4 bases removed from V and 5 bases from J, the gap between germline ends came to 13 bases.

This clonotype was seen only a few times. The V and J genes are TRBV5-1 and TRBJ2-3; 8 bases match TRBD2. The CDR3 sequence is 16 residues long. V gave up 4 bases and J gave up 4 bases; unmatched junction bases: 11. Germline V gene sequence: CDR1 SGHRS, CDR2 YFSETQ. The CDR3 loop reads CASSPPEAGVSDTQYF. The CDR3 coding sequence is TGCGCCAGCAGCCCACCGGAAGCGGGAGTATCAGATACGCAGTATTTT. The whole variable domain, filled in from reference TRBV5-1 and TRBJ2-3, reads KAGVTQTPRYLIKTRGQQVTLSCSPISGHRSVSWYQQTPGQGLQFLFEYFSETQRNKGNFPGRFSGRQFSNSRSEMNVSTLELGDSALYLCASSPPEAGVSDTQYFGPGTRLTVL.

This clonotype was counted many times. This sequence joins TRBV5-1 and TRBJ2-2, with D possibly matching TRBD2 (5 bases). The V and J ends lost 4 bases and 4 bases respectively, with 11 bases between them. CDR1 and CDR2 from the germline V gene are SGHRS and YFSETQ. The CDR3 loop spans 14 amino acids. DNA for the CDR3: TGCGCCAGCAGCCCTAGGCGGGTCACCGGGGAGCTGTTTTTT. This translates into CASSPRRVTGELFF.